This passage covers 30 T cell receptor beta chains from one sample sequenced in a study of control samples from healthy donors and cancer patients. Measured with immunoSEQ multiplex PCR; TCRdb has only the in-frame clones, and not every one. The sample records about 59,000 clones, more than 75% being singletons. Sequenced input: PBMCs. The receptor source for this set is a woman in her sixties with lung cancer.

V and J are TRBV11-2 and TRBJ2-5; a weak D match, TRBD2 (6 bases). Germline V gene lookup returns CDR1 SGHAT and CDR2 FQNNGV. CDR3 size: 16 residues. The V and J ends lost 3 bases and 1 base respectively, with 15 bases between them. CDR3 amino acids: CASSFYGAGPQETQYF. For the CDR3, the DNA is TGTGCCAGCAGCTTTTACGGAGCGGGCCCCCAAGAGACCCAGTACTTC.

The V and J genes are TRBV7-6 and TRBJ2-1, with D perhaps being TRBD1 or TRBD2 (6 bases each). This CDR3 is 16 amino acids long. Trimming cost V 2 bases and J 2 bases, with 13 bases left between them. The germline CDR1 and CDR2 sequences are SGHVS and FNYEAQ. The CDR3, as DNA: TGTGCCAGCAGCTTATCCGGGGGCGTCGCCTACAATGAGCAGTTCTTC. Translating it yields CASSLSGGVAYNEQFF. The full variable domain, with the rest looked up from reference TRBV7-6 and TRBJ2-1, is GAGVSQSPRYKVTKRGQDVALRCDPISGHVSLYWYRQALGQGPEFLTYFNYEAQQDKSGLPNDRFSAERPEGSISTLTIQRTEQRDSAMYRCASSLSGGVAYNEQFFGPGTRLTVL.

This clone has just a few counts. The gene calls are TRBV19 and TRBJ1-6; D gene uncertain. The CDR3 loop spans 16 amino acids. V lost 5 bases, J lost 0 bases, and 11 bases lay in between. CDR1 LNHDA and CDR2 SQIVND come from the germline V gene (reference sequence). The CDR3 sequence: CASSPVQSSYNSPLHF. The CDR3 coding sequence is TGTGCCAGTAGTCCCGTCCAAAGCTCCTATAATTCACCCCTCCACTTT.

This clone was recorded once. The gene calls are TRBV2 and TRBJ1-2; D gene ambiguous. V lost 6 bases, J lost 5 bases, and 4 bases lay in between. There are 10 residues in the CDR3. Germline assignment: CDR1 SNHLY and CDR2 FYNNEI. CDR3 DNA sequence: TGTGCCAGCAGGTATTATGGCTACACCTTC. It is translated as CASRYYGYTF.

This clone appeared once. This chain connects TRBV7-2 to TRBJ2-7; D is tentatively TRBD1 or TRBD2 (6 bases each). In germline, CDR1 is SGHTA, CDR2 FQGNSA. The germline V and J ends were trimmed by 1 base and 3 bases, with 22 bases remaining between them. The length of the CDR3 is 18 residues. CDR3 loop: CASSLVLTGTSPIYEQYF. CDR3 DNA sequence: TGTGCCAGCAGCTTAGTCCTTACAGGGACTTCTCCCATCTACGAGCAGTACTTC.

The chain has TRBV2 and TRBJ2-1, with 9 nucleotides matching TRBD1. The CDR3 loop spans 14 amino acids. Germline trimming cut 7 bases from V and 4 bases from J; bases unmatched to any gene: 5. The V gene's germline CDR1 is SNHLY and CDR2 FYNNEI. The CDR3 DNA follows: TGTGCCAGCAAAACCGGGACAGGGTACAATGAGCAGTTCTTC. Its translation is CASKTGTGYNEQFF.

The chain couples TRBV7-2 to TRBJ2-7; D might be TRBD1 or TRBD2, each matching 6 bases. Trimming pared 4 bases from V and 6 bases from J, leaving 16 bases between. This CDR3 spans 14 amino acids. Germline-derived CDR1 and CDR2 are SGHTA and FQGNSA. The CDR3 reads CASSSRFRGLEQYF. The DNA of the CDR3 is TGTGCCAGCAGCTCCAGGTTCCGGGGGCTCGAGCAGTACTTC.

The chain carries TRBV5-6 and TRBJ1-2, with D hard to call. V lost 2 bases to trimming and J lost 7 bases, with 12 bases between them. This CDR3 region has 13 residues. The germline gives CDR1 SGHDT, CDR2 YYEEEE. This CDR3 is CASSFDALSGYTF. In DNA form, the CDR3 reads TGTGCCAGCAGCTTTGACGCCCTGAGTGGCTACACCTTC.

The chain carries TRBV5-6 and TRBJ1-1; the D gene is possibly TRBD1 (6 bases). Germline lookup yields CDR1 SGHDT and CDR2 YYEEEE. Trimming left V 2 bases short and J 6 bases short, with 11 bases between. The CDR3 spans 13 residues. In DNA form, the CDR3 reads TGTGCCAGCAGCTTACTTAGGACAGCTGAAGCTTTCTTT. This encodes CASSLLRTAEAFF.

The genes are TRBV10-3 and TRBJ1-1; no firm D call. Germline CDR1 reads ENHRY; CDR2 reads SYGVKD. The CDR3 is 15 residues long. V dropped 4 bases and J dropped 1 base, with 13 bases sitting between them. CDR3 bases: TGTGCCATCAGTGTCTCCGGCAGTGGGAACACTGAAGCTTTCTTT. Its protein is CAISVSGSGNTEAFF.

This clone was observed once. The J gene is TRBJ2-1, the V gene TRBV24-1, with TRBD2 identical over 7 bases. J was trimmed by 0 bases and V by 1 base; bases with no gene match: 2. Germline values: CDR1 KGHDR, CDR2 SFDVKD. The CDR3 covers 16 residues. The DNA of the CDR3 is TGTGCCACCAGTGATTTTGGGGGGGGCTCCTACAATGAGCAGTTCTTC. Amino acids: CATSDFGGGSYNEQFF.

This chain connects TRBV30 to TRBJ2-1, with TRBD2 as a possible D gene (6 bases). Germline CDR1 GTSNPN, CDR2 SVGIG (reference sequence). The CDR3 is 14 amino acids. The ends were cut back, 3 bases at V and 9 bases at J, with 18 bases in the middle. The CDR3 nucleotides are TGTGCCTGGAGCCCGGCGGGGCCGCCCGGTGAGCAGTTCTTC. Translation gives CAWSPAGPPGEQFF. Drawing the rest from reference TRBV30 and TRBJ2-1, the complete variable domain is SQTIHQWPATLVQPVGSPLSLECTVEGTSNPNLYWYRQAAGRGLQLLFYSVGIGQISSEVPQNLSASRPQDRQFILSSKKLLLSDSGFYLCAWSPAGPPGEQFFGPGTRLTVL.

The rearrangement uses TRBV28 and TRBJ2-1, with 9 bases that match TRBD2. This CDR3 has 14 amino acids. Germline CDR1 reads MDHEN; CDR2 reads SYDVKM. V gave up 4 bases and J gave up 7 bases; unmatched junction bases: 5. Written as DNA, the CDR3 is TGTGCCAGCAGTTCCCCTAGCGGGGTAAATGAGCAGTTCTTC. Protein product: CASSSPSGVNEQFF.

J is TRBJ1-6 and V is TRBV18; 10 positions agree with TRBD1. In germline, CDR1 is KGHSH, CDR2 LQKENI. The CDR3 spans 15 residues. V shed 4 bases and J 9 bases; nucleotides not matched to a gene: 6. CDR3 in amino acids: CASSLPGQGSSPLHF. As DNA, the CDR3 is TGTGCCAGCTCACTGCCGGGACAGGGGAGTTCACCCCTCCACTTT.

V usage is TRBV6-5 and J usage is TRBJ2-7; either TRBD1 or TRBD2 may fit D (5 bases each). Germline CDR1 and CDR2: MNHEY and SVGAGI. This CDR3 is built from 13 residues. V was cut by 6 bases and J by 1 base, with 10 bases left in between. Here the CDR3 DNA reads TGTGCCAGCAGAAGGGACGGATCCTACGAGCAGTACTTC. Translated: CASRRDGSYEQYF.

The chain couples TRBV7-9 to TRBJ2-3; D is undetermined. The germline V gene has CDR1 SEHNR and CDR2 FQNEAQ (reference sequence). Trimming cost V 0 bases and J 4 bases, with 8 bases left between them. CDR3 size: 14 residues. CDR3 coding DNA: TGTGCCAGCAGCTTAGCAGCAGATTCAGATACGCAGTATTTT. It specifies CASSLAADSDTQYF.

The chain joins TRBV5-1 to TRBJ2-1; D is perhaps TRBD2 (5 bases). Germline V gene lookup returns CDR1 SGHRS and CDR2 YFSETQ. The V gene lost 3 bases and the J gene lost 0 bases, with 13 bases spanning the gap. CDR3 length: 16 residues. The CDR3 DNA reads TGCGCCAGCAGCTGGGAAGCGGCGAGCTCCTACAATGAGCAGTTCTTC. It specifies CASSWEAASSYNEQFF.

The chain joins TRBV6-5 to TRBJ2-7; possible D gene TRBD1, 6 bases. The CDR3 runs to 16 residues. Per the germline V gene, CDR1 is MNHEY and CDR2 is SVGAGI. V lost 0 bases and J 4 bases, leaving 16 bases between the germline ends. The CDR3 spells CASSYSQGLPSYEQYF. CDR3 bases: TGTGCCAGCAGTTACTCACAGGGCCTCCCTTCTTACGAGCAGTACTTC.

V usage is TRBV9 and J usage is TRBJ2-1; weak D call: TRBD2 (5 bases). This CDR3 is 17 amino acids long. Germline V gene lookup returns CDR1 SGDLS and CDR2 YYNGEE. Between the trimmed V and J ends, which lost 2 bases and 0 bases, there was a span of 15 bases. The CDR3 DNA reads as TGTGCCAGCAGCGTTGGCGGGCCCAGAGGCTCCTACAATGAGCAGTTCTTC. Encoded protein: CASSVGGPRGSYNEQFF.

V usage is TRBV6-2 or TRBV6-3 and J usage is TRBJ2-7; D is unclear. Trimming cost V 2 bases and J 5 bases, with 7 bases left between them. The CDR3 sequence is 12 residues long. Per germline, CDR1 MNHEY and CDR2 SVGEGT. The CDR3: CASSYRPNEQYF. Written as DNA, the CDR3 is TGTGCCAGCAGTTACCGACCCAACGAGCAGTACTTC.

V gene TRBV7-9 combines with J gene TRBJ1-3; D unresolved. Germline-derived CDR1 and CDR2 are SEHNR and FQNEAQ (reference sequence). The CDR3 has 16 residues. V was shortened by 3 bases and J by 8 bases, with 20 bases between the two germline ends. This chain's CDR3 is CASSFGTLLRADTIYF. In DNA, the CDR3 is TGTGCCAGCAGCTTTGGTACCCTGCTAAGAGCGGACACCATATATTTT.

CDR3 in DNA: TGTGCCAGCAGCGGAGGACAGTTCCAAGAGACCCAGTACTTC. Amino acids: CASSGGQFQETQYF. This chain links TRBV7-6 with TRBJ2-5; tentatively, D is TRBD1 (6 bases). This CDR3 spans 14 amino acids. Per the germline V gene, CDR1 is SGHVS and CDR2 is FNYEAQ. Trimming pared 5 bases from V and 1 base from J, leaving 11 bases between.

V and J are TRBV19 and TRBJ2-2, with D tentatively TRBD1 (6 bases). Per the germline V gene, CDR1 is LNHDA and CDR2 is SQIVND (reference sequence). This CDR3 contains 13 residues. V lost 6 bases and J lost 5, with 10 bases in between. The CDR3 DNA follows: TGTGCCAGTAGCTCACAGGGTACCGGGGAGCTGTTTTTT. Its protein is CASSSQGTGELFF.

The rearrangement uses TRBV7-9 and TRBJ2-5; D possibly corresponds to TRBD2 (5 bases). This CDR3 contains 15 residues. Trimming cost V 1 base and J 4 bases, with 13 bases left between them. The germline V gene encodes CDR1 SEHNR and CDR2 FQNEAQ (reference sequence). CDR3 loop: CASSLGGPSTETQYF. The CDR3 DNA is TGTGCCAGCAGCTTAGGGGGTCCTAGCACAGAGACCCAGTACTTC.

Concerning this clone: The same CDR3 arises from other DNA sequences in this sample as well. The chain joins TRBV19 to TRBJ2-1; D gene unclear. Deletions cut 1 base from V and 2 bases from J, with 3 bases between. The CDR3 is made up of 13 amino acids. Germline V gene sequence: CDR1 LNHDA, CDR2 SQIVND (reference sequence). CDR3 in DNA: TGTGCCAGTAGTATAGGGACCTACAATGAGCAGTTCTTC. Translated: CASSIGTYNEQFF.

This clone was found once. This chain uses TRBV3-1 (or the pseudogene TRBV3-2) with TRBJ1-1; no reliable D call. CDR1 is LGHDT, CDR2 YNNKEL, per germline (reference sequence). The ends were cut back, 3 bases at V and 6 bases at J, with 14 bases in the middle. CDR3 length equals 14 residues. The CDR3 region is CASSQWGFEPEAFF. In nucleotides, the CDR3 is TGTGCCAGCAGCCAGTGGGGTTTTGAGCCTGAAGCTTTCTTT.

CDR3 in amino acids: CASSDGQADKYGYTF. DNA of the CDR3: TGTGCCAGCAGCGACGGACAGGCCGATAAGTATGGCTACACCTTC. This chain uses TRBV9 with TRBJ1-2; TRBD1 aligns across 7 bases. Per germline, CDR1 SGDLS and CDR2 YYNGEE. With V trimmed by 3 bases and J by 5 bases, 10 bases remained unmatched. This CDR3 spans 15 amino acids.

This rearrangement joins TRBV5-6 to TRBJ2-2, with 11 positions matching TRBD2. The J segment lost 1 base and the V segment lost 0 bases, leaving 2 bases of the junction unmatched. The CDR3 is made up of 17 amino acids. Germline CDR1 reads SGHDT; CDR2 reads YYEEEE. The CDR3 nucleotides are TGTGCCAGCAGCTTGGGACTAGCGGGGTTGAACACCGGGGAGCTGTTTTTT. Translating gives CASSLGLAGLNTGELFF. The variable domain in full, completed from reference TRBV5-6 and TRBJ2-2, reads DAGVTQSPTHLIKTRGQQVTLRCSPKSGHDTVSWYQQALGQGPQFIFQYYEEEERQRGNFPDRFSGHQFPNYSSELNVNALLLGDSALYLCASSLGLAGLNTGELFFGEGSRLTVL.

This rearrangement joins TRBV23-1 to TRBJ1-4; 7 bases match TRBD1. TRBV23-1 is assigned to the ORF class and has an uncertain function. The junction had 11 bases not matched to a gene; V was cut back by 9 bases and J by 7 bases. The CDR3 is 14 amino acids. CDR3: CASPDRVNPEKLFF. The CDR3 bases are TGCGCCAGTCCTGACAGGGTTAACCCTGAAAAACTGTTTTTT.

CDR3 residues: CASSRQNQPQHF. The CDR3 region has the DNA TGTGCCAGCAGCAGACAGAATCAGCCCCAGCATTTT. V and J are TRBV2 and TRBJ1-5; D might be TRBD1 (5 bases). Germline CDR1 reads SNHLY; CDR2 reads FYNNEI. With 6 bases removed from V and 4 bases from J, the gap between germline ends came to 7 bases. CDR3 length: 12 amino acids.